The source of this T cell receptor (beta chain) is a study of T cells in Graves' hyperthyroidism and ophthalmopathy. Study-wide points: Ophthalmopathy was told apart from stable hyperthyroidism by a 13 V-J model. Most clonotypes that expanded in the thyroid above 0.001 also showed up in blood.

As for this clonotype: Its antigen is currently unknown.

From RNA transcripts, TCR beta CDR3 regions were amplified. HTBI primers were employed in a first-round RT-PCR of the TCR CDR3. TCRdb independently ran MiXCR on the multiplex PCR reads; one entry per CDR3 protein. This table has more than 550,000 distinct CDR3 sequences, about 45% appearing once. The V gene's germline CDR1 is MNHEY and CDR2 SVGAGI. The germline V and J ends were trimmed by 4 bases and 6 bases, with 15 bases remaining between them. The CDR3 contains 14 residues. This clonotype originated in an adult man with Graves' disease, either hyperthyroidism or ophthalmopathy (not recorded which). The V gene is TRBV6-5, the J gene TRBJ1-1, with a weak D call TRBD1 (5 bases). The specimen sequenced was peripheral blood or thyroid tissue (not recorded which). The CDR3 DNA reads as TGTGCCAGCAGTTTTGACAGTGCTGCGGCTGAAGCTTTCTTT. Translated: CASSFDSAAAEAFF.